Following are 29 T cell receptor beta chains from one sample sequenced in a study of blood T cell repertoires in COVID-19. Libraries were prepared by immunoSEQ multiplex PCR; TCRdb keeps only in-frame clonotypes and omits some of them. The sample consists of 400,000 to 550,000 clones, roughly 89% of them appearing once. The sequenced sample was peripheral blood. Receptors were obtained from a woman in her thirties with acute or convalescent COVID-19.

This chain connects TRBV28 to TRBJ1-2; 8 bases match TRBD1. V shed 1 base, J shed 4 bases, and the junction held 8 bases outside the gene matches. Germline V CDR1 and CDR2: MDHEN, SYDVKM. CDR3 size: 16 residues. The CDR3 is CASSLSAGGVVYGYTF. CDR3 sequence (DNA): TGTGCCAGCAGTTTATCGGCAGGGGGCGTCGTCTATGGCTACACCTTC.

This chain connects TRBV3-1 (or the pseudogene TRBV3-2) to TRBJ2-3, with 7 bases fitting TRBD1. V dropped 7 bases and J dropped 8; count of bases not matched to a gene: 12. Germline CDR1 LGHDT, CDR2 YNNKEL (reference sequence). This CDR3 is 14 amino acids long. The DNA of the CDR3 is TGTGCCAGCACCCAGACAGGGTCAGAGGGTACGCAGTATTTT. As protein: CASTQTGSEGTQYF.

CDR3 sequence reads: CASSESFPGEQFF. CDR3 nucleotide sequence: TGCGCCAGCAGTGAGTCCTTCCCGGGTGAGCAGTTCTTC. The genes are TRBV10-1 and TRBJ2-1; no clear D. The CDR3 runs to 13 residues. Germline V gives CDR1 WNHNN, CDR2 SYGVQD (reference sequence). The V end was cut by 0 bases, the J end by 9 bases, with 9 bases between.

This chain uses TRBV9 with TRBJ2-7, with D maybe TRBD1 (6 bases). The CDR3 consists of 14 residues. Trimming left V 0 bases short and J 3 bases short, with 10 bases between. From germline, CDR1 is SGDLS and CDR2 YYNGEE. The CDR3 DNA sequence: TGTGCCAGCAGCGTAGGGGACATAGGCTACGAGCAGTACTTC. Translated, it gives CASSVGDIGYEQYF.

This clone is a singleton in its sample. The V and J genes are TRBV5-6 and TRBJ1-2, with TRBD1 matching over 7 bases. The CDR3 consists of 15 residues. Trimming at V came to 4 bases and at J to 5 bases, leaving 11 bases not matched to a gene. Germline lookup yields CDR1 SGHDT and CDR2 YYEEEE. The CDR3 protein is CASSVIDREGYGYTF. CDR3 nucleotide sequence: TGTGCCAGCAGCGTAATTGACAGGGAAGGATATGGCTACACCTTC.

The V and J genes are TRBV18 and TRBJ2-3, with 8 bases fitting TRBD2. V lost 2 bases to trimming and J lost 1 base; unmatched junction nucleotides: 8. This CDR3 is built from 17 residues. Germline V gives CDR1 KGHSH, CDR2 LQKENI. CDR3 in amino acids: CASSPAQSGGGTDTQYF. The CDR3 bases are TGTGCCAGCTCACCAGCACAAAGCGGGGGTGGCACAGATACGCAGTATTTT.

CDR3 in DNA: TGTGCCAGCAGCCAAGAAGGGAAGCGGGGGGGTTATGAGCAGTTCTTC. It encodes CASSQEGKRGGYEQFF. The chain carries TRBV3-1 (or the pseudogene TRBV3-2) and TRBJ2-1; 10 bases align to TRBD2. Germline-derived CDR1 and CDR2 are LGHDT and YNNKEL (reference sequence). V shed 0 bases and J 8 bases; nucleotides not matched to a gene: 7. The CDR3 has 16 amino acids.

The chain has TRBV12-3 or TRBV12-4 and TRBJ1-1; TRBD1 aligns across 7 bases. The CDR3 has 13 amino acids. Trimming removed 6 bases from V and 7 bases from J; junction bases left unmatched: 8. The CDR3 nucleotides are TGTGCCAGCAGGCGCCTCTACAGGGGTGAAGCTTTCTTT. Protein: CASRRLYRGEAFF.

The CDR3 sequence: CATSDVPGQGDGGYTF. The CDR3 DNA reads TGTGCCACCAGTGATGTTCCGGGACAGGGGGACGGTGGCTACACCTTC. The gene calls are TRBV24-1 and TRBJ1-2; 11 bases align to TRBD1. Germline V lookup: CDR1 KGHDR, CDR2 SFDVKD. V was clipped by 3 bases and J by 7 bases; unmatched bases: 9. This CDR3 comprises 16 residues.

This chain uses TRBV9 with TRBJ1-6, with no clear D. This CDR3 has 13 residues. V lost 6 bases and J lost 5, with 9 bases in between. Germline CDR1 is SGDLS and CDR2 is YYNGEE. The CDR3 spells CASTPDNNSPLHF. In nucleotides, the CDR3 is TGTGCCAGCACCCCAGATAATAATTCACCCCTCCACTTT.

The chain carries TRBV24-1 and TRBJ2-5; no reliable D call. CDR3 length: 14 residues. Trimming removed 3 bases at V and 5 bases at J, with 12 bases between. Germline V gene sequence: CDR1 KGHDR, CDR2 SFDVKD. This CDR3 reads CATSDLFSSETQYF. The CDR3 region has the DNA TGTGCCACCAGTGATCTCTTTTCTTCGGAGACCCAGTACTTC.

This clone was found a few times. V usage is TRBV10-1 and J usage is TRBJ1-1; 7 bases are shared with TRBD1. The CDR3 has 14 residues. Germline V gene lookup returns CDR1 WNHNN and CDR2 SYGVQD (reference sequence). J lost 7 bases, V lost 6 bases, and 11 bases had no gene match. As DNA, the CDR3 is TGCGCCAGCAGCCAAGGGACAGCCGGTAGTGAAGCTTTCTTT. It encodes CASSQGTAGSEAFF.

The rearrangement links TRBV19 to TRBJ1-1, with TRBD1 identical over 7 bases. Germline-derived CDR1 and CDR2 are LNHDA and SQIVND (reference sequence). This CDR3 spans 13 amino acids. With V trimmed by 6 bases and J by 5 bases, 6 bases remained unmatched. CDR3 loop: CASRQDRETEAFF. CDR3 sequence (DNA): TGTGCCAGTAGACAAGACAGGGAGACTGAAGCTTTCTTT.

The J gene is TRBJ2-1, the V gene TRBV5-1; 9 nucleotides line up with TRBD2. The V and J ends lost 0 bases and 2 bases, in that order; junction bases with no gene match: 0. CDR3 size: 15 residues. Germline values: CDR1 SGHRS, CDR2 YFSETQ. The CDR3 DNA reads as TGCGCCAGCAGCTTGGGACTAGCGGCCTACAATGAGCAGTTCTTC. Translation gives CASSLGLAAYNEQFF.

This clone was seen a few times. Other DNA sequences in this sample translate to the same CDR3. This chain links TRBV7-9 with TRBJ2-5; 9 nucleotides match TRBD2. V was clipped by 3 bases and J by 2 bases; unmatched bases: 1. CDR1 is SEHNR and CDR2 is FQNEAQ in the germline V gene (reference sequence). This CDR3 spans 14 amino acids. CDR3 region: CASSLAGGQETQYF. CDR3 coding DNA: TGTGCCAGCAGCTTGGCGGGGGGGCAAGAGACCCAGTACTTC.

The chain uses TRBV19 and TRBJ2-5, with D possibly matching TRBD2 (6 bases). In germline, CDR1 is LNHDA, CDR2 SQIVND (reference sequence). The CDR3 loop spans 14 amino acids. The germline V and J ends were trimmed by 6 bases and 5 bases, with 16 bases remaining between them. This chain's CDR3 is CASSPLGGLETQYF. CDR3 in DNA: TGTGCCAGTAGCCCTCTTGGGGGGTTGGAGACCCAGTACTTC.

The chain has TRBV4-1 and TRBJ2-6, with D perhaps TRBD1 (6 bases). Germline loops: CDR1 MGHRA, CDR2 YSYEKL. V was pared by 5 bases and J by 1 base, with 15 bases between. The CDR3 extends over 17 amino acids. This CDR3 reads CASSSFPQGSGANVLTF. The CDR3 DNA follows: TGCGCCAGCAGCTCGTTCCCACAGGGTTCTGGGGCCAACGTCCTGACTTTC.

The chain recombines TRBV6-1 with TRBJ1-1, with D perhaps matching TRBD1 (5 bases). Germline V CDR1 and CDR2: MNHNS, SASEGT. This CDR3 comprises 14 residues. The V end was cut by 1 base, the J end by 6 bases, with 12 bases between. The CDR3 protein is CASSEGQGLSEAFF. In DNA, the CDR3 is TGTGCCAGCAGTGAAGGGCAGGGTCTCTCTGAAGCTTTCTTT.

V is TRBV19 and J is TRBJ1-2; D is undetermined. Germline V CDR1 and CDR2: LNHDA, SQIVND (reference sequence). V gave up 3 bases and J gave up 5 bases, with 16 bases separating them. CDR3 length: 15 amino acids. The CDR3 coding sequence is TGTGCCAGTAGTATTGCGTCCCTAGGGAGGTATGGCTACACCTTC. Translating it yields CASSIASLGRYGYTF.

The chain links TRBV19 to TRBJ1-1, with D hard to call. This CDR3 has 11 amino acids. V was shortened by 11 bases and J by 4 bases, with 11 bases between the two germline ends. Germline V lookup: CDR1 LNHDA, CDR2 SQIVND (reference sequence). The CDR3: CAGQAGTEAFF. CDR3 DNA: TGTGCCGGTCAGGCGGGCACTGAAGCTTTCTTT. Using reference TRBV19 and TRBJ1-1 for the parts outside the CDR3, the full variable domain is DGGITQSPKYLFRKEGQNVTLSCEQNLNHDAMYWYRQDPGQGLRLIYYSQIVNDFQKGDIAEGYSVSREKKESFPLTVTSAQKNPTAFYLCAGQAGTEAFFGQGTRLTVV.

CDR3 loop: CASSLDGGWAREQYF. The CDR3 nucleotides are TGTGCCAGCAGCTTAGACGGGGGTTGGGCTCGCGAGCAGTACTTC. The chain is built from TRBV7-2 and TRBJ2-7; D possibly corresponds to TRBD2 (6 bases). Germline V gene sequence: CDR1 SGHTA, CDR2 FQGNSA. The CDR3 has 15 amino acids. V dropped 1 base and J dropped 6 bases, with 16 bases sitting between them. Looking up the rest from reference TRBV7-2 and TRBJ2-7 gives the full variable domain: GAGVSQSPSNKVTEKGKDVELRCDPISGHTALYWYRQSLGQGLEFLIYFQGNSAPDKSGLPSDRFSAERTGGSVSTLTIQRTQQEDSAVYLCASSLDGGWAREQYFGPGTRLTVT.

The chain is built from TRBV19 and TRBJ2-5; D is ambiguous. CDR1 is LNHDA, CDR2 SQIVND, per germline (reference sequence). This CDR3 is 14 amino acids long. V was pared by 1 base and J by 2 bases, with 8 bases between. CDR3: CASSIVADQETQYF. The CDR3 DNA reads TGTGCCAGTAGTATAGTTGCAGATCAAGAGACCCAGTACTTC.

CDR3 DNA: TGTGCCAGCAGCCCCCGGGACAGGGGCTACGAGCAGTACTTC. It is translated as CASSPRDRGYEQYF. The gene calls are TRBV7-9 and TRBJ2-7; 10 positions match TRBD1. There are 14 residues in the CDR3. V dropped 5 bases and J dropped 3; count of bases not matched to a gene: 4. Germline V gives CDR1 SEHNR, CDR2 FQNEAQ (reference sequence). The variable domain in full, completed from reference TRBV7-9 and TRBJ2-7, reads DTGVSQNPRHKITKRGQNVTFRCDPISEHNRLYWYRQTLGQGPEFLTYFQNEAQLEKSRLLSDRFSAERPKGSFSTLEIQRTEQGDSAMYLCASSPRDRGYEQYFGPGTRLTVT.

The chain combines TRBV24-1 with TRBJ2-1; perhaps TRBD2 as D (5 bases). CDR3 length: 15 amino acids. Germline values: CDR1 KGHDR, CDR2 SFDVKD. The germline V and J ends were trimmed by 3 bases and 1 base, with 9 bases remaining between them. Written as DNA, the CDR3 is TGTGCCACCAGTGATCTAGGGAGTTCCTACAATGAGCAGTTCTTC. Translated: CATSDLGSSYNEQFF.

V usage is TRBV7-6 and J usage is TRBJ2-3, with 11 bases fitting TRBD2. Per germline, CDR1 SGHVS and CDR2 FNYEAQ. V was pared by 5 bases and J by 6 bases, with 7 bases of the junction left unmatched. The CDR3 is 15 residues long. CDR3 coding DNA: TGTGCCAGCAGCCGTAGCGGGGGGGCCACGGATACGCAGTATTTT. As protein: CASSRSGGATDTQYF.

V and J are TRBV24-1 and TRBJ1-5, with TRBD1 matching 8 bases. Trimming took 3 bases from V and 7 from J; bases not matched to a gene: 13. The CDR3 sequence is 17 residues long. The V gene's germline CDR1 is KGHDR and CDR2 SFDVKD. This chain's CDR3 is CATSDAGQGQFYQPQHF. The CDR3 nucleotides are TGTGCCACCAGTGATGCAGGACAGGGACAATTTTACCAGCCCCAGCATTTT.

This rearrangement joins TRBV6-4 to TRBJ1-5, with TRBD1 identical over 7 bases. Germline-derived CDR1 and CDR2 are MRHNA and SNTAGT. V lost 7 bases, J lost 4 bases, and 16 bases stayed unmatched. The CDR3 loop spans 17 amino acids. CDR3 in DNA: TGTGCCAGCACCAATATGGAGAGGGACAGAATAAATCAGCCCCAGCATTTT. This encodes CASTNMERDRINQPQHF.

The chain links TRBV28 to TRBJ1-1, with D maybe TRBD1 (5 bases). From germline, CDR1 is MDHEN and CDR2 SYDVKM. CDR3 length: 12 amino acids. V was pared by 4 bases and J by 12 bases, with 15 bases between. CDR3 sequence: CASSSAGRVSFF. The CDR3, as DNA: TGTGCCAGCAGTTCAGCGGGACGGGTTTCTTTCTTT.

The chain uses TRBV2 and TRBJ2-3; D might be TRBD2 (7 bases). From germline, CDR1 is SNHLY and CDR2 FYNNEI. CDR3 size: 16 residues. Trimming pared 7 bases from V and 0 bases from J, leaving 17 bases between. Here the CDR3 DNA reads TGTGCCAGCATGGTTGGGGGGGCTACTAGCACAGATACGCAGTATTTT. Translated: CASMVGGATSTDTQYF.